Detailed here is one TCR beta chain. Its antigen is still unknown. With 60 Vbeta and 13 Jbeta primers, the PCR was carried out. Clones were sequenced by immunoSEQ multiplex PCR, and TCRdb holds only the in-frame ones, with some missing. The table records 220,000 or so clones, under 85% of them present only once. This sample stems from a study of cytomegalovirus exposure and HLA in healthy donors. Study results and limitations: Upon later analysis, TCR association rates were observed to vary by HLA locus, being highest for DRB1 and lowest for HLA-C. Analyzed later, most CMV-associated TCR beta chains appeared HLA-restricted. CMV serostatus was the sole immune exposure data available.

The CDR3 consists of 13 residues. Germline CDR1 reads LNHDA; CDR2 reads SQIVND (reference sequence). V was trimmed by 3 bases and J by 7 bases, leaving 12 bases between them. The rearrangement links TRBV19 to TRBJ1-1, with a possible D match to TRBD1 (6 bases). The receptor was isolated from a man aged 50 to 60 in good health and CMV-seronegative. The specimen was PBMCs. CDR3 in amino acids: CASSIGGTGEAFF. The CDR3 nucleotides read TGTGCCAGTAGTATTGGGGGCACAGGTGAAGCTTTCTTT.